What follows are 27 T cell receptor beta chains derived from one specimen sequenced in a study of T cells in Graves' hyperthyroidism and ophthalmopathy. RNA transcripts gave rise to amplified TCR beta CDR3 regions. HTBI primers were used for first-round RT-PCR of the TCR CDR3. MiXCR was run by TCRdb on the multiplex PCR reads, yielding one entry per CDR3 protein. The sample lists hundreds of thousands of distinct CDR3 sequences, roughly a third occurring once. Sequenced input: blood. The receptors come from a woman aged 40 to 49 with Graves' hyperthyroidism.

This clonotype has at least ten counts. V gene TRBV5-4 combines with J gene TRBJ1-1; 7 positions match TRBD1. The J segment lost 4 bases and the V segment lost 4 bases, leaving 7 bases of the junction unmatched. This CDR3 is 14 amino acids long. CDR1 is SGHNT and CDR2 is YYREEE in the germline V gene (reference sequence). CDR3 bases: TGTGCCAGCAGCGGCAGACAGGGTCTCACTGAAGCTTTCTTT. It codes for CASSGRQGLTEAFF.

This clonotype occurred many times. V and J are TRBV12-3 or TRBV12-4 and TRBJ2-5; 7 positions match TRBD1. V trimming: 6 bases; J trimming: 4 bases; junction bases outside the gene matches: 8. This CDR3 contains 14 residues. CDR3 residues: CASSSDREGETQYF. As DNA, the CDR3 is TGTGCCAGCAGCTCCGACAGGGAAGGAGAGACCCAGTACTTC.

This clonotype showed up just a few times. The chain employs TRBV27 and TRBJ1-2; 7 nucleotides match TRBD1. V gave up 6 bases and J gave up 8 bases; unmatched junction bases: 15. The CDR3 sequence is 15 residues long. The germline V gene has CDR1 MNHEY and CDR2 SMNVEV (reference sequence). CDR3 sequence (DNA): TGTGCCAGCAGGGGAGGGGGCGCGATGGTATGGGGCTACACCTTC. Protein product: CASRGGGAMVWGYTF.

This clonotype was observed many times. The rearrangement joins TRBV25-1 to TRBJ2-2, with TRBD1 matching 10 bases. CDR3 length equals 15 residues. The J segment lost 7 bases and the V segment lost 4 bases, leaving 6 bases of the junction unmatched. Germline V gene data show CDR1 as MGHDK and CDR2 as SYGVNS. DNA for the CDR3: TGTGCCAGCAGTGCGCCGGGACAGGGGAACGGGGAGCTGTTTTTT. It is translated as CASSAPGQGNGELFF.

CDR3 residues: CASSPDPNPDQPQHF. DNA for the CDR3: TGTGCCAGCAGTCCGGATCCAAACCCAGATCAGCCCCAGCATTTT. The chain links TRBV2 to TRBJ1-5; D gene ambiguous. Germline lookup yields CDR1 SNHLY and CDR2 FYNNEI. CDR3 size: 15 residues. The ends were cut back, 5 bases at V and 5 bases at J, with 16 bases in the middle.

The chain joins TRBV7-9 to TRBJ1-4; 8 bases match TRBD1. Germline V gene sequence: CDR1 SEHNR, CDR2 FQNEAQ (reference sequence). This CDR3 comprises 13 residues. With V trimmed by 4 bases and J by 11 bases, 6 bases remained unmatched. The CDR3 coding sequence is TGTGCCAGCAGCTGGACAGGGAACGGGAAACTGTTTTTT. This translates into CASSWTGNGKLFF.

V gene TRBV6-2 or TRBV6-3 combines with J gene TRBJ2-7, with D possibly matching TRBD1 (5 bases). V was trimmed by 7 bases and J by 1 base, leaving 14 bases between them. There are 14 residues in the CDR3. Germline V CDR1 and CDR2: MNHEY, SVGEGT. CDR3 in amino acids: CASTPRAGSYEQYF. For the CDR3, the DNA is TGTGCCAGCACTCCGCGCGCAGGGTCCTACGAGCAGTACTTC.

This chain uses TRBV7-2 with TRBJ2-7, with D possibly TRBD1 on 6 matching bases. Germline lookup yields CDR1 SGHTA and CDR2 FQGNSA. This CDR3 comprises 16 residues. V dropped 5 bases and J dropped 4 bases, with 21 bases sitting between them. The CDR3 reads CASSPEMGPGTYEQYF. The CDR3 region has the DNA TGTGCCAGCAGCCCGGAGATGGGGCCAGGGACATACGAGCAGTACTTC.

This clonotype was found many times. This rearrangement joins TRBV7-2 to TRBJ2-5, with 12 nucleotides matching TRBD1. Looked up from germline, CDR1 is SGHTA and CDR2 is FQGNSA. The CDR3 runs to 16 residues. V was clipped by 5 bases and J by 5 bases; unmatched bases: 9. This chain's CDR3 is CASSTRGTGGRETQYF. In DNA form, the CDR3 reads TGTGCCAGCAGCACGCGTGGGACAGGGGGCAGGGAGACCCAGTACTTC.

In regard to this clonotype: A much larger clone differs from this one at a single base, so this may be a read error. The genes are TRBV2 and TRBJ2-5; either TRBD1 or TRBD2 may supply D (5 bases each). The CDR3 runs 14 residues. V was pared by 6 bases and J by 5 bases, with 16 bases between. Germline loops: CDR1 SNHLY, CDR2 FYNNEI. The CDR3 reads CASSEGRSLETQYF. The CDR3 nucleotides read TGTGCCAGCAGCGAGGGACGGAGCCTGGAGACCCAGTACTTC.

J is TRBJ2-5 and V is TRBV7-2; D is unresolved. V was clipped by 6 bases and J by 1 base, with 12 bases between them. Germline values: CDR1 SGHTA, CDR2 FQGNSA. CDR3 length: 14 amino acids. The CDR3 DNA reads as TGTGCCAGCAGGTCGTTAAACACCCAAGAGACCCAGTACTTC. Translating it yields CASRSLNTQETQYF.

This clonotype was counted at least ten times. CDR3 loop: CASSADRANYGYTF. CDR3 nucleotide sequence: TGTGCCAGCAGCGCTGACAGGGCTAACTATGGCTACACCTTC. This chain joins TRBV7-2 and TRBJ1-2; 7 nucleotides match TRBD1. The CDR3 has 14 amino acids. Germline lookup yields CDR1 SGHTA and CDR2 FQGNSA. The V and J ends lost 5 bases and 0 bases, in that order; junction bases with no gene match: 3. The whole variable domain, remainder taken from reference TRBV7-2 and TRBJ1-2, is GAGVSQSPSNKVTEKGKDVELRCDPISGHTALYWYRQSLGQGLEFLIYFQGNSAPDKSGLPSDRFSAERTGGSVSTLTIQRTQQEDSAVYLCASSADRANYGYTFGSGTRLTVV.

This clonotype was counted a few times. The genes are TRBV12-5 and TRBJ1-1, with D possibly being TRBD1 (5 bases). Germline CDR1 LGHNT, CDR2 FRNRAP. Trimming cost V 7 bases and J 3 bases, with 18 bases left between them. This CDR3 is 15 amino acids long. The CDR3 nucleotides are TGTGCTAGTGTCGGCAGGGACGGGTGGGACACTGAAGCTTTCTTT. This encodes CASVGRDGWDTEAFF. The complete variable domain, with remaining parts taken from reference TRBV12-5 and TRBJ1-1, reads DARVTQTPRHKVTEMGQEVTMRCQPILGHNTVFWYRQTMMQGLELLAYFRNRAPLDDSGMPKDRFSAEMPDATLATLKIQPSEPRDSAVYFCASVGRDGWDTEAFFGQGTRLTVV.

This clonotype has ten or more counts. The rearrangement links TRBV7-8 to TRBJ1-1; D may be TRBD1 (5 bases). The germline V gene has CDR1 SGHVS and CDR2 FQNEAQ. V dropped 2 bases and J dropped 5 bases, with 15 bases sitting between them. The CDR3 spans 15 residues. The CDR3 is CASSLSAQGLTEAFF. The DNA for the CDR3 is TGTGCCAGCAGCTTATCGGCGCAGGGACTGACTGAAGCTTTCTTT.

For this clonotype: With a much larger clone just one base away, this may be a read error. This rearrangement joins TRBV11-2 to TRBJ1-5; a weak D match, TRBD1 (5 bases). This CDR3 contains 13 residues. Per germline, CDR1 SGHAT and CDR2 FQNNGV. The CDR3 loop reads CASSRGLNQHQHF. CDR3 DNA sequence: TGTGCCAGCAGCCGGGGCCTTAATCAGCACCAGCATTTT.

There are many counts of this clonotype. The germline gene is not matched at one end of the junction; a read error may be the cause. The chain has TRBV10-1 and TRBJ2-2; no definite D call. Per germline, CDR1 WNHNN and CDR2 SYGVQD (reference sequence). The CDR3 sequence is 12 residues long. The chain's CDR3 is CASSWNTGELFF. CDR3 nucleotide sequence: TGTGCCAGCAGCTGGAACACCGGGGAGCTGTTTTTT.

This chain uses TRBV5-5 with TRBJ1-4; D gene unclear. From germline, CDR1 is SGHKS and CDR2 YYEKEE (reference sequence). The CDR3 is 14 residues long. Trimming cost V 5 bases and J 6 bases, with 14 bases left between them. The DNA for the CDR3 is TGTGCCAGCAGACCACAGACGTCTTATGAAAAACTGTTTTTT. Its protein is CASRPQTSYEKLFF.

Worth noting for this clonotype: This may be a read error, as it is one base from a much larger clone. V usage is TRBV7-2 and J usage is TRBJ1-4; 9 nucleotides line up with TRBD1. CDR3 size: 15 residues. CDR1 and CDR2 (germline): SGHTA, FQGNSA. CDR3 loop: CASSPDRGSREKLLF. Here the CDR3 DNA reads TGTGCCAGCAGCCCAGACAGGGGGTCACGAGAAAAACTGCTTTTT.

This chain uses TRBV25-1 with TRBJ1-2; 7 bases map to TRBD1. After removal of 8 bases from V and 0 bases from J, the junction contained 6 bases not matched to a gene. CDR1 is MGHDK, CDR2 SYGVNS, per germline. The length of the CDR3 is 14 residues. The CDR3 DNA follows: TGTGCCAGCGAAAAAGGACAGGCTAACTATGGCTACACCTTC. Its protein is CASEKGQANYGYTF.

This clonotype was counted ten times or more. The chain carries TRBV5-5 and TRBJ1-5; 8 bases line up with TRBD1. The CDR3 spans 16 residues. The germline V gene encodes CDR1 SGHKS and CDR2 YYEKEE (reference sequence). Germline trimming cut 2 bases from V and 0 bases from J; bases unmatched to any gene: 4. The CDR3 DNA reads TGTGCCAGCAGCTTTTTACAGGGGGGTAGCAATCAGCCCCAGCATTTT. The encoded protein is CASSFLQGGSNQPQHF.

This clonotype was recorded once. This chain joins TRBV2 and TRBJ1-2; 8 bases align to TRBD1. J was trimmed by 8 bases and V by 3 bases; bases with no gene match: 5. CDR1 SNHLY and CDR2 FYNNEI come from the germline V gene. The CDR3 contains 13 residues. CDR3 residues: CASSDQGALGYTF. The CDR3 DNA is TGTGCCAGCAGTGACCAGGGGGCGCTGGGCTACACCTTC.

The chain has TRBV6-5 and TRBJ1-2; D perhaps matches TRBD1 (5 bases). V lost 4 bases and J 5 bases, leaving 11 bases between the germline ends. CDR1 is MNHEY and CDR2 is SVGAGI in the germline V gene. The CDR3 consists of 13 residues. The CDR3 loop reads CASSLSSGYGYTF. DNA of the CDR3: TGTGCCAGCAGTTTATCATCAGGGTATGGCTACACCTTC.

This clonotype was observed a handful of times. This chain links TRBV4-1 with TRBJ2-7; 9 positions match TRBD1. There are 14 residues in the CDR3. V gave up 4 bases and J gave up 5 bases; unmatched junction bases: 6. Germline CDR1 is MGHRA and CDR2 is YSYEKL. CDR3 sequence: CASSRDRVRHEQYF. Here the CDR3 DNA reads TGCGCCAGCAGCCGGGACAGGGTGCGCCACGAGCAGTACTTC.

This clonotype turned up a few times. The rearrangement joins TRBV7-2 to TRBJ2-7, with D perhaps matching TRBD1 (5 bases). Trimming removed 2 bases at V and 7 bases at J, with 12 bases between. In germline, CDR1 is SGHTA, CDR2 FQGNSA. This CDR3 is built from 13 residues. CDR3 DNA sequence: TGTGCCAGCAGCTTAAAAGTGGGGCGGGAGCAGTACTTC. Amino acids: CASSLKVGREQYF.

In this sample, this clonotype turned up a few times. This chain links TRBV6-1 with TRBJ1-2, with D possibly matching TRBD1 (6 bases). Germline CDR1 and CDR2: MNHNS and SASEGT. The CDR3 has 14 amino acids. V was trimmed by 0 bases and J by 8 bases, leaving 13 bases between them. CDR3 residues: CASSEAPGALGYTF. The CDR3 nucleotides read TGTGCCAGCAGTGAAGCGCCGGGGGCTTTAGGCTACACCTTC.

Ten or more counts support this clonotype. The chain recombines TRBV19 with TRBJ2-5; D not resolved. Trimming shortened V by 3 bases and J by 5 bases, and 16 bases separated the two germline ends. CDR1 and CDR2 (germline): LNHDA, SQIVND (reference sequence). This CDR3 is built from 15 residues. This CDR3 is CASSIVLANGETQYF. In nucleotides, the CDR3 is TGTGCCAGTAGTATTGTACTCGCGAATGGGGAGACCCAGTACTTC.

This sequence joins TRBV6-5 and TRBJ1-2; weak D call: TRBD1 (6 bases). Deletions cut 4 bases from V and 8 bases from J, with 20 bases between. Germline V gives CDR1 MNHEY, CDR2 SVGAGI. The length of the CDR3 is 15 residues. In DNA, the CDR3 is TGTGCCAGCAGTTCCGCGACAGGCGCTTACACGGGCTACACCTTC. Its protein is CASSSATGAYTGYTF.